This T cell receptor beta chain appears in the sequencing data of a study of CD4 T cells in relation to SARS-CoV-2 and coronaviruses. Background on the study: After nine to eleven days of antigen culture, PBMC TCR beta CDR3s were sequenced. The study, taken as a whole, reports: The assay detects memory recall responses, not culture-primed primary responses.

Naive or memory CD4+ cells were cultured 1:1 with T cell-depleted PBMCs plus CEF. In the case of this clone: The target antigen is unknown.

Trimming shortened V by 1 base and J by 1 base, and 8 bases separated the two germline ends. CDR1 is SGHRS and CDR2 is YFSETQ in the germline V gene. The CDR3 sequence is 14 residues long. CEF-cultured naive and memory CD4+ T cell DNA got survey-level sequencing. Only in-frame clones appear in the TCRdb table, and some are missing; sequencing was by immunoSEQ multiplex PCR. In the table there are about 40,000 clones, approximately 86% of which are singletons. Sample: naive CD4+ T cells from PBMCs, cultured in vitro. Subset defined: naive CD4+ T cells isolated by negative enrichment. The origin of this receptor is an adult with COVID-19. The V gene is TRBV5-1, the J gene TRBJ1-1; D remains unclear. The CDR3 sequence: CASSLQLGNTEAFF. In DNA form, the CDR3 reads TGCGCCAGCAGCTTGCAACTCGGGAACACTGAAGCTTTCTTT.